The T cell receptor (beta chain) described here comes from a study of CD8 T cells in ankylosing spondylitis. Turning to this clonotype: The antigen remains unidentified.

MiXCR was run by TCRdb on the 5' RACE reads, yielding one entry per CDR3 protein. The repertoire holds about 120,000 distinct CDR3 sequences, with about 13% as singletons. CDR1 is SGHTA and CDR2 is FQGNSA in the germline V gene. Germline trimming cut 3 bases from V and 9 bases from J; bases unmatched to any gene: 8. The CDR3 length is 15 residues. General observations from the study: Disease-linked clones, CD8+, were relatively rare in peripheral blood. In reactive arthritis synovial fluid and blood, some motif variants had been reported before. Enrichment of disease-linked clones was reportedly significant in matched ankylosing spondylitis synovial fluid. A TCR beta motif of fewer than ten highly homologous variants appeared characteristic of ankylosing spondylitis blood.

This sequence was found in a female donor with ankylosing spondylitis or in good health (not recorded which). The sample comprised blood, either unsorted or a sorted T cell fraction (not recorded which). The chain employs TRBV7-2 and TRBJ2-1, with 10 bases aligning to TRBD2. This CDR3 reads CASSFGLAERIEQFF. The CDR3 bases are TGTGCCAGCAGCTTTGGACTAGCGGAGAGGATTGAGCAGTTCTTC.